The 30 T cell receptor beta chains presented below share a single source sample, sequenced in a study of glioma-infiltrating T cells. TCR alpha and beta CDR3 regions were amplified from RNA using iRepertoire nested multiplex PCR. MiXCR was run by TCRdb on the multiplex PCR reads, yielding one entry per CDR3 protein. This table holds fewer than 55,000 distinct CDR3 sequences, approximately 20% found once. Sequences were obtained from glioma tissue, nonneoplastic brain tissue, or PBMCs (not recorded which). These receptors were collected from a human donor with low-grade glioma or glioblastoma, undergoing nonglioma brain surgery, or in good health (not recorded which).

There are many counts of this clonotype. The V call is TRBV6-2 or TRBV6-3, the J call TRBJ2-3; 8 bases fit TRBD2. V shed 2 bases and J 0 bases; nucleotides not matched to a gene: 1. This CDR3 has 15 residues. Germline CDR1 and CDR2: MNHEY and SVGEGT. The CDR3 sequence is CASSYGTSSTDTQYF. CDR3 DNA: TGTGCCAGCAGTTACGGGACTAGTAGCACAGATACGCAGTATTTT.

This clonotype was recorded many times. In DNA, the CDR3 is TGTGCCAGCAGCCCCCCGTGGGGCGAAGAGACCCAGTACTTC. Its translation is CASSPPWGEETQYF. This chain joins TRBV7-9 and TRBJ2-5, with D possibly matching TRBD1 (5 bases). V was pared by 5 bases and J by 3 bases, with 13 bases between. Germline CDR1 SEHNR, CDR2 FQNEAQ (reference sequence). The CDR3 contains 14 residues.

This clonotype was seen ten or more times. The chain recombines TRBV20-1 with TRBJ2-7; 8 bases agree with TRBD2. Trimming removed 6 bases from V and 0 bases from J; junction bases left unmatched: 13. The CDR3 spans 16 residues. Germline V gene data show CDR1 as DFQATT and CDR2 as SNEGSKA (reference sequence). Written as DNA, the CDR3 is TGCAGTGCAGGTGAGAAGGGCGGGAGGCCCTCCTACGAGCAGTACTTC. This gives the protein CSAGEKGGRPSYEQYF.

On this clonotype itself: At one end, the junction sequence differs from germline, possibly due to a read error. The chain links TRBV6-2 or TRBV6-3 to TRBJ1-5; 10 bases map to TRBD1. CDR1 and CDR2 from the germline V gene are MNHEY and SVGEGT. The CDR3 has 18 residues. This chain's CDR3 is CASSYSGQGLPSSQPRHF. CDR3 bases: TGTGCCAGCAGTTACTCGGGACAGGGGCTCCCTAGCAGTCAGCCCCGGCATTTT.

For this clonotype: A much bigger clone sits one base away, suggesting this may be a read error. This rearrangement joins TRBV19 to TRBJ1-1; perhaps TRBD1 as D (6 bases). CDR3 size: 15 residues. The germline gives CDR1 LNHDA, CDR2 SQIVND (reference sequence). This CDR3 is CASSIDTGMNTKAFF. CDR3 sequence (DNA): TGTGCCAGTAGTATAGATACAGGGATGAACACTAAAGCTTTCTTT.

This clonotype showed up just a few times. This chain uses TRBV5-1 with TRBJ1-1; D possibly corresponds to TRBD1 (6 bases). V dropped 0 bases and J dropped 5 bases, with 11 bases sitting between them. CDR1 SGHRS and CDR2 YFSETQ come from the germline V gene. The length of the CDR3 is 14 residues. CDR3 sequence (DNA): TGCGCCAGCAGCTTGGATGCAGGGACAACTGAAGCTTTCTTT. It codes for CASSLDAGTTEAFF.

In its sample, this clonotype was seen many times. V and J are TRBV7-3 and TRBJ1-1; D gene ambiguous. The CDR3 covers 15 residues. Trimming left V 5 bases short and J 4 bases short, with 17 bases between. Germline V lookup: CDR1 SGHTA, CDR2 FQGTGA. The CDR3 DNA follows: TGTGCCAGCAGCCCAGACGGATCCGGCGGCACTGAAGCTTTCTTT. Its protein product is CASSPDGSGGTEAFF. Complete variable domain (other parts from reference TRBV7-3 and TRBJ1-1): GAGVSQTPSNKVTEKGKYVELRCDPISGHTALYWYRQSLGQGPEFLIYFQGTGAADDSGLPNDRFFAVRPEGSVSTLKIQRTERGDSAVYLCASSPDGSGGTEAFFGQGTRLTVV.

The chain couples TRBV20-1 to TRBJ2-1; the match to TRBD2 covers 9 bases. The CDR3 has 15 residues. V lost 2 bases and J lost 12; bases outside the gene matches: 14. The germline gives CDR1 DFQATT, CDR2 SNEGSKA (reference sequence). CDR3: CSARHGASGTDGQFF. CDR3 DNA: TGCAGTGCTAGACACGGGGCTAGCGGGACGGATGGGCAGTTCTTC.

This clonotype was counted at least ten times. This chain uses TRBV11-2 with TRBJ1-5; tentatively, D is TRBD1 (5 bases). Per germline, CDR1 SGHAT and CDR2 FQNNGV. CDR3 length equals 17 residues. V lost 2 bases, J lost 2 bases, and 16 bases lay in between. For the CDR3, the DNA is TGTGCCAGCAGCTTAATGGGAGGGGATAACGGCAATCAGCCCCAGCATTTT. It specifies CASSLMGGDNGNQPQHF.

The CDR3 DNA follows: TGCGCCAGTTCAACAGGGGTTGTCACTGAAGCTTTCTTT. Encoded protein: CASSTGVVTEAFF. The rearrangement joins TRBV5-1 to TRBJ1-1; TRBD1 matches at 7 bases. The CDR3 loop spans 13 amino acids. CDR1 and CDR2 from the germline V gene are SGHRS and YFSETQ. Losses at the gene ends were 8 bases for V and 4 bases for J; bases not matched to a gene: 8.

This clonotype is categorized as medium-sized. This chain joins TRBV28 and TRBJ1-5, with D hard to call. Germline values: CDR1 MDHEN, CDR2 SYDVKM. The V and J ends lost 6 bases and 0 bases respectively, with 15 bases between them. The CDR3 is made up of 16 amino acids. The DNA for the CDR3 is TGTGCCAGCAGCTCACGAGGCGCTTATAGCAATCAGCCCCAGCATTTT. This gives the protein CASSSRGAYSNQPQHF.

In this sample, this clonotype turned up many times. The J gene is TRBJ1-3, the V gene TRBV7-2; D call uncertain. This CDR3 is built from 14 residues. Trimming removed 3 bases from V and 3 bases from J, with 9 bases in between. Germline assignment: CDR1 SGHTA and CDR2 FQGNSA. The CDR3 nucleotides read TGTGCCAGCAGCTTCTTCGACGGTGGAAACACCATATATTTT. Residues: CASSFFDGGNTIYF.

Only a few counts were recorded for this clonotype. This chain links TRBV7-9 with TRBJ1-4; D possibly corresponds to TRBD1 (5 bases). This CDR3 region has 15 residues. Germline V lookup: CDR1 SEHNR, CDR2 FQNEAQ (reference sequence). The V end lost 3 bases, the J end lost 4 bases, and 12 bases lay between the germline ends. Here the CDR3 reads CASSFAGDLNEKLFF. CDR3 coding DNA: TGTGCCAGCAGCTTCGCGGGGGACCTTAATGAAAAACTGTTTTTT.

The J gene is TRBJ2-5, the V gene TRBV5-1; weak D call: TRBD1 (5 bases). The CDR3 sequence is 15 residues long. Germline CDR1 and CDR2: SGHRS and YFSETQ. Trimming removed 1 base at V and 5 bases at J, with 15 bases between. CDR3 loop: CASSLRQGNGETQYF. CDR3 nucleotides: TGCGCCAGCAGCTTGCGGCAGGGCAATGGGGAGACCCAGTACTTC.

This clonotype was seen repeatedly, ten times or more. This rearrangement joins TRBV5-1 to TRBJ1-1; D unresolved. CDR1 is SGHRS, CDR2 YFSETQ, per germline. The CDR3 extends over 14 amino acids. V lost 5 bases and J 2 bases, leaving 13 bases between the germline ends. In nucleotides, the CDR3 is TGCGCCAGCAGTCCGGTCTCGGGAAACACTGAAGCTTTCTTT. This codes for CASSPVSGNTEAFF.

This clonotype was seen ten or more times. This chain uses TRBV6-1 with TRBJ2-1; possibly TRBD2 for D (6 bases). Germline V gene sequence: CDR1 MNHNS, CDR2 SASEGT. CDR3 size: 13 residues. Trimming stripped 5 bases from V and 8 bases from J, with 13 bases between. CDR3 protein: CASSLLASYEQFF. CDR3 DNA: TGTGCCAGCAGTTTACTAGCAAGCTATGAGCAGTTCTTC.

The chain is built from TRBV9 and TRBJ2-1, with 13 bases identical to TRBD2. The CDR3 totals 16 residues. Germline CDR1 SGDLS, CDR2 YYNGEE. V trimming: 4 bases; J trimming: 7 bases; junction bases outside the gene matches: 8. The CDR3 nucleotides are TGTGCCAGCAGCCCCGGACTAGCGGGAGAAGGGAATGAGCAGTTCTTC. As protein: CASSPGLAGEGNEQFF.

This clonotype was picked up many times. V and J are TRBV5-6 and TRBJ1-5; D gene unclear. CDR1 SGHDT and CDR2 YYEEEE come from the germline V gene. Trimming shortened V by 0 bases and J by 1 base, and 5 bases separated the two germline ends. The CDR3 loop spans 14 amino acids. This chain's CDR3 is CASSLAGSNQPQHF. Here the CDR3 DNA reads TGTGCCAGCAGCTTGGCCGGGAGCAATCAGCCCCAGCATTTT. Filled out from reference TRBV5-6 and TRBJ1-5, the complete variable domain reads DAGVTQSPTHLIKTRGQQVTLRCSPKSGHDTVSWYQQALGQGPQFIFQYYEEEERQRGNFPDRFSGHQFPNYSSELNVNALLLGDSALYLCASSLAGSNQPQHFGDGTRLSIL.

This clonotype turned up a few times. Its ends do not fully match the called genes, so a read error is possible. This chain joins TRBV10-3 and TRBJ2-3; D possibly uses TRBD1 or TRBD2 (6 bases each). The CDR3 has 17 amino acids. The germline CDR1 and CDR2 sequences are ENHRY and SYGVKD. CDR3 amino acids: CAITEGGGGVVTDTQYF. Here the CDR3 DNA reads TGTGCCATCACTGAGGGAGGAGGGGGAGTGGTGACAGATACGCAGTATTTT.

There are many counts of this clonotype. V gene TRBV28 combines with J gene TRBJ1-1; no reliable D call. The germline V gene encodes CDR1 MDHEN and CDR2 SYDVKM. The CDR3 sequence is 13 residues long. Trimming took 1 base from V and 5 from J, leaving 8 bases between them. Here the CDR3 DNA reads TGTGCCAGCAGTTTATTCGTGGGAACTGAAGCTTTCTTT. Its protein is CASSLFVGTEAFF.

This clonotype was counted ten times or more. The rearrangement joins TRBV12-3 or TRBV12-4 to TRBJ1-1, with TRBD1 as a possible D gene (6 bases). Deletions cut 6 bases from V and 0 bases from J, with 8 bases between. The CDR3 runs 13 residues. The DNA for the CDR3 is TGTGCCAGCAGGGACAGCTTGAACACTGAAGCTTTCTTT. Its protein is CASRDSLNTEAFF.

This clonotype was detected many times. The chain links TRBV2 to TRBJ1-5; D ambiguous. In germline, CDR1 is SNHLY, CDR2 FYNNEI. Trimming removed 4 bases from V and 3 bases from J, with 16 bases in between. The CDR3 spans 16 residues. CDR3 bases: TGTGCCAGCAGTGTGGAGAGAAGTAGCCTCAATCAGCCCCAGCATTTT. This gives the protein CASSVERSSLNQPQHF.

This clonotype was counted a few times. A much more abundant neighbour one base away suggests this may be a read error. J is TRBJ1-1 and V is TRBV28, with a possible D match to TRBD1 (6 bases). The CDR3 extends over 14 amino acids. Per germline, CDR1 MDHEN and CDR2 SYDVKM. In nucleotides, the CDR3 is TGTGCCCGCAGTGAAACAGGGAAGTCGGTGGGCGCTTTCTTT. This gives the protein CARSETGKSVGAFF.

The gene calls are TRBV28 and TRBJ2-1, with D unresolved. CDR1 is MDHEN and CDR2 is SYDVKM in the germline V gene. The CDR3 covers 15 residues. The ends were cut back, 6 bases at V and 11 bases at J, with 23 bases in the middle. This chain's CDR3 is CASSRDTQLFNKQFF. For the CDR3, the DNA is TGTGCCAGCAGCCGCGACACCCAATTATTTAATAAGCAGTTCTTC.

This clonotype came up many times. An end of the junction differs from the germline gene, which may be a read error. For the CDR3, the DNA is TGTGCCAACAGTCGTACACAGAACACTGAAGCTTTCTTT. Its translation: CANSRTQNTEAFF. This sequence joins TRBV28 and TRBJ1-1; no definite D call. The CDR3 length is 13 residues. Germline V gene sequence: CDR1 MDHEN, CDR2 SYDVKM.

This clonotype was observed at least ten times. The chain uses TRBV24-1 and TRBJ1-1; 7 bases map to TRBD1. CDR1 KGHDR and CDR2 SFDVKD come from the germline V gene. The ends lost 4 bases at V and 5 bases at J; junction bases unmatched: 6. The CDR3 loop spans 14 amino acids. The CDR3 coding sequence is TGTGCCACCAGTGACTCGACAGGGCGGACTGAAGCTTTCTTT. This sequence encodes CATSDSTGRTEAFF.

There are many counts of this clonotype. This chain connects TRBV28 to TRBJ2-3; D is perhaps TRBD2 (5 bases). The CDR3 is made up of 12 amino acids. Germline V gene lookup returns CDR1 MDHEN and CDR2 SYDVKM. Trimming stripped 7 bases from V and 6 bases from J, with 11 bases between. CDR3 in DNA: TGTGCCAGCAACGGGGTAACGGATACGCAGTATTTT. Amino acid sequence: CASNGVTDTQYF. The variable domain in full, with the rest retrieved from reference TRBV28 and TRBJ2-3, is DVKVTQSSRYLVKRTGEKVFLECVQDMDHENMFWYRQDPGLGLRLIYFSYDVKMKEKGDIPEGYSVSREKKERFSLILESASTNQTSMYLCASNGVTDTQYFGPGTRLTVL.

The sample holds many counts of this clonotype. The rearrangement joins TRBV20-1 to TRBJ2-5; D uncertain. The CDR3 has 12 residues. CDR1 and CDR2 from the germline V gene are DFQATT and SNEGSKA (reference sequence). Trimming removed 3 bases at V and 5 bases at J, with 10 bases between. The CDR3 here is CSASLNRETQYF. The CDR3 DNA follows: TGCAGTGCTAGTTTGAATCGGGAGACCCAGTACTTC.

This chain uses TRBV29-1 with TRBJ2-7; D gene ambiguous. Looked up from germline, CDR1 is SQVTM and CDR2 is ANQGSEA. Trimming stripped 1 base from V and 1 base from J, with 11 bases between. The CDR3 covers 14 residues. As DNA, the CDR3 is TGCAGCGTTGAAGTCCTCGGCAGTTCCTACGAGCAGTACTTC. Protein: CSVEVLGSSYEQYF.

In its sample, this clonotype was seen a few times. V gene TRBV12-3 or TRBV12-4 combines with J gene TRBJ2-7; 8 nucleotides align to TRBD1. Unmatched junction bases numbered 5, after V lost 2 bases and J lost 5 bases. The CDR3 contains 14 residues. DNA for the CDR3: TGTGCCAGCAGTTTATTGGGACAGGAGAACGAGCAGTACTTC. It is translated as CASSLLGQENEQYF.